Listed below are T cell receptor beta chains from one sample, sequenced in a study of blood T cell repertoires in COVID-19. Profiling relied on immunoSEQ multiplex PCR, and the TCRdb table lists in-frame clones only, not all of them. The data show approximately 190,000 clones, with about 86% seen just once and around 23% held by the top ten. The sequenced sample consisted of PBMCs or T cells enriched from blood (not recorded which). The receptors stem from a woman between 35 and 50 years old in a cohort exposed to, infected with or recovered from COVID-19 (not recorded which). Both conserved end residues are trimmed from each CDR3. Each record gives: V gene, CDR3 length, J gene, CDR3 protein.

>TRBV25-1|14|TRBJ2-2
ASSESRGANTGELF
>TRBV13|14|TRBJ2-1
ASSSRSGDRYNEQF
>TRBV7-2|13|TRBJ1-6
ASSLAAQGAPPLH
>TRBV27|13|TRBJ2-3
ASSHNRGWGDTQY
>TRBV7-9|13|TRBJ1-2
ASSRGYSPNYGYT
>TRBV5-1|14|TRBJ1-3
ASSLRQGSSGNTIY
>TRBV30|13|TRBJ1-1
AWSVGRGADTEAF
>TRBV9|13|TRBJ1-2
ASSYLGQGASGYT
>TRBV5-6|11|TRBJ2-7
ASSYGQVREQY
>TRBV13|14|TRBJ1-2
ASSLGNNRISYGYT
>TRBV4-2|12|TRBJ2-7
ASSQETNFYEQY
>TRBV28|13|TRBJ1-2
ASSPPRTGRYGYT
>TRBV7-9|16|TRBJ2-3
ASGRGLAGGPSTDTQY
>TRBV5-8|13|TRBJ2-5
ASSLLWDRQETQY
>TRBV29-1|11|TRBJ1-1
SVGDRAGTEAF
>TRBV28|12|TRBJ1-1
ASSHQGARTEAF
>TRBV5-1|13|TRBJ1-3
ASSLGGAPGNTIY
>TRBV11-3|14|TRBJ2-3
ASSALGTGGVDTQY
>TRBV7-2|12|TRBJ2-7
ASSFRLSDYEQY
>TRBV5-1|12|TRBJ1-2
ASSFREANYGYT
>TRBV5-4|12|TRBJ1-1
ASNPRQSNTEAF
>TRBV7-8|13|TRBJ1-2
ASRSPLRGQGDYT
>TRBV5-3|12|TRBJ1-1
ARSLGQFTGEAF
>TRBV6-5|12|TRBJ2-1
ASSLAGGPGEQF
>TRBV5-1|13|TRBJ2-3
ASSLEASSTDTQY
>TRBV11-2|9|TRBJ2-7
ASSDNYEQY
>TRBV27|11|TRBJ1-6
ASSLSGDSPLH
>TRBV7-8|13|TRBJ2-1
ASSSGTSSYNEQF
>TRBV29-1|14|TRBJ2-3
SVEDRRVTTTDTQY
>TRBV5-1|16|TRBJ1-1
ASSLAHPAGQFRAEAF
>TRBV27|15|TRBJ2-1
ASSTIPIAGGHNEQF
>TRBV18|11|TRBJ2-1
ASSPPGGNEQF